Presented here are 3 T cell receptor beta chains from one specimen sequenced in a study of blood T cells in healthy people across ages. Next came a second PCR, run for about 6 to 12 cycles, which used a sample-barcoded 5' primer along with a J-beta primer mix. MiXCR was run by TCRdb on the 5' RACE reads, yielding one entry per CDR3 protein. In the table there are hundreds of thousands of distinct CDR3 sequences, nearly 25% of which are singletons. This sample was also put to use in a study of T cells of mothers and their children.

The sample taken for sequencing was blood. The receptors stem from a boy between 10 and 17 years old in good health.

This clonotype was seen many times. A read error may account for a junction end that differs from germline. The V call is TRBV5-1, the J call TRBJ1-1; the match to TRBD1 covers 9 bases. This CDR3 has 14 amino acids. The germline V gene encodes CDR1 SGHRS and CDR2 YFSETQ. The CDR3 protein is CASSPGQGNTEAFF. The CDR3 region has the DNA TGTGCCAGCAGCCCGGGACAGGGGAACACTGAAGCTTTCTTT.

This clonotype appeared a few times. This chain connects TRBV5-1 to TRBJ2-5; weak D call: TRBD2 (5 bases). Per the germline V gene, CDR1 is SGHRS and CDR2 is YFSETQ. The V gene lost 3 bases and the J gene lost 5 bases, with 14 bases spanning the gap. The CDR3 length is 14 residues. CDR3 residues: CASSSRGSRETQYF. The DNA for the CDR3 is TGCGCCAGCAGCTCTCGGGGAAGCAGGGAGACCCAGTACTTC.

The chain employs TRBV20-1 and TRBJ2-5; the D is unclear. Germline V CDR1 and CDR2: DFQATT, SNEGSKA (reference sequence). CDR3 size: 15 residues. V lost 0 bases and J lost 6, with 17 bases in between. Here the CDR3 reads CSARDRGRSEKTQYF. The CDR3 coding sequence is TGCAGTGCTAGAGATAGAGGTCGGAGCGAAAAGACCCAGTACTTC.